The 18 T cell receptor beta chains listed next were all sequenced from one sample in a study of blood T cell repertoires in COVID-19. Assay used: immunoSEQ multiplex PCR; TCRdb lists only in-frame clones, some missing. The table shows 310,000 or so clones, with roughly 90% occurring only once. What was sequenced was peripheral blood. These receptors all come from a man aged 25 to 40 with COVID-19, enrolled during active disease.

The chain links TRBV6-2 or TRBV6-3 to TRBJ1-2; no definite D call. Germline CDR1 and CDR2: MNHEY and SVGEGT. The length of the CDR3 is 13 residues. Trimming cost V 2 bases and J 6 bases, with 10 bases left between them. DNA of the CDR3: TGTGCCAGCAGTTACATGACTCTGGATGGCTACACCTTC. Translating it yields CASSYMTLDGYTF.

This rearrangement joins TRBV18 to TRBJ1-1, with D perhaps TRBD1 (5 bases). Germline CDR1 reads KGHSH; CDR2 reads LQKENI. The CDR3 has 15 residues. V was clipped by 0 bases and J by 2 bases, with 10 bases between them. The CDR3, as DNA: TGTGCCAGCTCACCACCGGGGCAGAGCAACACTGAAGCTTTCTTT. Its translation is CASSPPGQSNTEAFF.

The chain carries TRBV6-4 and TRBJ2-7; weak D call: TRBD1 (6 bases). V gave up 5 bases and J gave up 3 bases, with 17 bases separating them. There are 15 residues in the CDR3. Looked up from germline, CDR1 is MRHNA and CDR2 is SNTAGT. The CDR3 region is CASSPSGAPNYEQYF. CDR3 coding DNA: TGTGCCAGCAGTCCCTCAGGGGCCCCAAACTACGAGCAGTACTTC.

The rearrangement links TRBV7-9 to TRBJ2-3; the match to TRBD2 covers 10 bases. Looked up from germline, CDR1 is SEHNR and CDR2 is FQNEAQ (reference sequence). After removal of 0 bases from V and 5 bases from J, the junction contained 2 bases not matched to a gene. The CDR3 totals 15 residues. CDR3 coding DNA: TGTGCCAGCAGCTTAGCTAGCGGGAGGCAAGATACGCAGTATTTT. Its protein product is CASSLASGRQDTQYF.

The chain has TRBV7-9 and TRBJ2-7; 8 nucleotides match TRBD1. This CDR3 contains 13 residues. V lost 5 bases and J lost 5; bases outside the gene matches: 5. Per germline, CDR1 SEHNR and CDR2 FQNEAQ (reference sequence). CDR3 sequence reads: CASSPQGADEQYF. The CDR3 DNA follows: TGTGCCAGCAGCCCCCAGGGGGCAGACGAGCAGTACTTC.

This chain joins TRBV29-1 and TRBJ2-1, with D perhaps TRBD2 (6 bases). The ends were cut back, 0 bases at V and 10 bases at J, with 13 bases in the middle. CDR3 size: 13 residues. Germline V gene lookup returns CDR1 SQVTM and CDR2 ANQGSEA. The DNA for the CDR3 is TGCAGCGTTGAAGAGGGGGGATGGACAGAGCAGTTCTTC. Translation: CSVEEGGWTEQFF.

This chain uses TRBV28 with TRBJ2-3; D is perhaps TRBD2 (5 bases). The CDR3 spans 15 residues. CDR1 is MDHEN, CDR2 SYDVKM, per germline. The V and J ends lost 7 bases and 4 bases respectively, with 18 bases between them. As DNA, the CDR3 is TGTGCCAGCAAGGGTTCGGACTTTCAGGCAGATACGCAGTATTTT. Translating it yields CASKGSDFQADTQYF.

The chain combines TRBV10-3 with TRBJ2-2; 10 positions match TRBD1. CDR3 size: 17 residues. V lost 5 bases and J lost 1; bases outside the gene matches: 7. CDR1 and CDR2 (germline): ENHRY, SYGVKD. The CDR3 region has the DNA TGTGCCATCAGTAAACCCGGGACAGGGGTGAACACCGGGGAGCTGTTTTTT. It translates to CAISKPGTGVNTGELFF.

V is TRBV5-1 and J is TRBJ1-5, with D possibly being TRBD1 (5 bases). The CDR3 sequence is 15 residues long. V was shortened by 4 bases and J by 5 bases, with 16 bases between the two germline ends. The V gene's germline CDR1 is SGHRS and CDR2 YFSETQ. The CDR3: CASSEGLGGDQPQHF. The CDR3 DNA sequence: TGCGCCAGCAGCGAAGGACTCGGGGGGGATCAGCCCCAGCATTTT.

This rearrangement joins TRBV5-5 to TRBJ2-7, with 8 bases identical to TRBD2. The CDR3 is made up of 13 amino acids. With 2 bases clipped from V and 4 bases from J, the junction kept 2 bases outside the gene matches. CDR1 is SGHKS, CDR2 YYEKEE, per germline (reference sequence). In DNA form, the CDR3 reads TGTGCCAGCAGCTTTGCTAGCGGGTACGAGCAGTACTTC. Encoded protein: CASSFASGYEQYF.

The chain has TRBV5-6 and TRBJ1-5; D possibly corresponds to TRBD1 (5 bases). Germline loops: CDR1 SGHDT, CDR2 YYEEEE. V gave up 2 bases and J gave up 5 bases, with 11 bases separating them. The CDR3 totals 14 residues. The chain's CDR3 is CASSLIGGDQPQHF. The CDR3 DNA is TGTGCCAGCAGCTTAATCGGGGGTGATCAGCCCCAGCATTTT. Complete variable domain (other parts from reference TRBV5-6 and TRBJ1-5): DAGVTQSPTHLIKTRGQQVTLRCSPKSGHDTVSWYQQALGQGPQFIFQYYEEEERQRGNFPDRFSGHQFPNYSSELNVNALLLGDSALYLCASSLIGGDQPQHFGDGTRLSIL.

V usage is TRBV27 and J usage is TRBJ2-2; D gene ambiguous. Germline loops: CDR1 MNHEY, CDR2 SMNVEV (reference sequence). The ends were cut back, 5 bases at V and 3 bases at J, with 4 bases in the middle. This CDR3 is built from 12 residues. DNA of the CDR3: TGTGCCAGCAGTCGGGACACCGGGGAGCTGTTTTTT. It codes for CASSRDTGELFF.

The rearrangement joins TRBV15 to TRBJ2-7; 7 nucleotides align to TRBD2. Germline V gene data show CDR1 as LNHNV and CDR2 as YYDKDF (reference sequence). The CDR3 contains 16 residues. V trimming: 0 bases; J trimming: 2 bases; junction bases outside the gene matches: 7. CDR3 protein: CATSRDLLADPYEQYF. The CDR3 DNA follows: TGTGCCACCAGCAGAGATCTCCTAGCGGACCCCTACGAGCAGTACTTC.

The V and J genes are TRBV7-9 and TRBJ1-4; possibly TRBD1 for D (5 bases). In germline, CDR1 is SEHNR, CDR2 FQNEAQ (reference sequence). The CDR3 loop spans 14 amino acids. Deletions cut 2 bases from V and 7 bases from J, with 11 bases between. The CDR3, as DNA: TGTGCCAGCAGCTTAAGAGGGACTCTTGAAAAACTGTTTTTT. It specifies CASSLRGTLEKLFF.

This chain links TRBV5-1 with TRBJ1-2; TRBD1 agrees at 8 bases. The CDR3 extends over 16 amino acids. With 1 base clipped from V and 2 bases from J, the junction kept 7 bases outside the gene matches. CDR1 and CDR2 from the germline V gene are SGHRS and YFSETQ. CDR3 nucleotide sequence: TGCGCCAGCAGCTTGCGGACAGGGTCCTTAAACTATGGCTACACCTTC. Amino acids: CASSLRTGSLNYGYTF.

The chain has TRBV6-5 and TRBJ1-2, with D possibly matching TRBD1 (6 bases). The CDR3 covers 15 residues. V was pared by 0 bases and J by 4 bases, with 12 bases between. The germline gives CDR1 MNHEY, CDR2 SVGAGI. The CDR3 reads CASSYSPQGIYGYTF. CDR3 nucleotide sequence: TGTGCCAGCAGTTACTCTCCCCAGGGGATCTATGGCTACACCTTC.

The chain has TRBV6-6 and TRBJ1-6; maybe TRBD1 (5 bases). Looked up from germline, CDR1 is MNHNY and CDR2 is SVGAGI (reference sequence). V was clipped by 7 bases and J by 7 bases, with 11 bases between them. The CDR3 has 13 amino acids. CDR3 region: CASNQGGNSPLHF. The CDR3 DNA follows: TGTGCCAGCAATCAGGGCGGAAATTCACCCCTCCACTTT.

CDR3 nucleotides: TGTGCCAGCAGCACAGACACCAAAGAACTGTTTTTT. Protein sequence: CASSTDTKELFF. The V gene is TRBV7-2, the J gene TRBJ1-4; D ambiguous. V dropped 5 bases and J dropped 12 bases, with 13 bases sitting between them. The CDR3 loop spans 12 amino acids. CDR1 SGHTA and CDR2 FQGNSA come from the germline V gene.